Listed here is a single TCR beta chain. Antigen unknown. V gave up 4 bases and J gave up 9 bases; unmatched junction bases: 4. There are 14 residues in the CDR3. Germline lookup yields CDR1 SGHTA and CDR2 FQGNSA. Data came from immunoSEQ multiplex PCR; TCRdb stores just in-frame clones and leaves some out. This table has about 100,000 clones, over 70% appearing once. The sample belongs to a study of identifying expanded T cells in peripheral blood. Healthy donors had no documented immune events, such as infections, while sampled. Study-wide points: Variance in clone template counts between approximately 2-week samples significantly increased with total template count across all healthy donors. Over approximately two and four weeks, about 15 and 18 clones changed, versus roughly 1.1 between replicates.

The chain links TRBV7-2 to TRBJ1-5; 12 bases align to TRBD1. The TCR originated in a person between 18 and 70 years old in good health. Source material: blood. CDR3 in amino acids: CASSSGQGARPQHF. The DNA of the CDR3 is TGTGCCAGCAGCTCGGGACAGGGGGCTCGGCCCCAGCATTTT.